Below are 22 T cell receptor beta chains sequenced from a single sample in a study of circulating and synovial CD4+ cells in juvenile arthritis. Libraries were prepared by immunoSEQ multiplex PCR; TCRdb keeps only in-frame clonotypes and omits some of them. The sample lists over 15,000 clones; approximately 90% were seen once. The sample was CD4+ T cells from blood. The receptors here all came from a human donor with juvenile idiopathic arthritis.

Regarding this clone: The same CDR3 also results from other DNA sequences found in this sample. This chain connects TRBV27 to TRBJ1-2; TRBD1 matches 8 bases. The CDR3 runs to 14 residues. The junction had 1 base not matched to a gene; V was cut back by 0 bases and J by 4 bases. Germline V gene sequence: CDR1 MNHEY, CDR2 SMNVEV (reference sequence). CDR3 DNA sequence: TGTGCCAGCAGTTTATCTGGACAGGGCTATGGCTACACCTTC. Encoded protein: CASSLSGQGYGYTF.

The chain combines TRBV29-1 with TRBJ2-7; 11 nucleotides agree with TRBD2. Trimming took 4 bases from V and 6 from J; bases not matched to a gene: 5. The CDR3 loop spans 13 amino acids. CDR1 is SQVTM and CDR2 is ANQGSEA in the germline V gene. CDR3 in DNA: TGCAGCGTTGCGCTAGCGGGAGGTCTCGAGCAGTACTTC. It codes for CSVALAGGLEQYF.

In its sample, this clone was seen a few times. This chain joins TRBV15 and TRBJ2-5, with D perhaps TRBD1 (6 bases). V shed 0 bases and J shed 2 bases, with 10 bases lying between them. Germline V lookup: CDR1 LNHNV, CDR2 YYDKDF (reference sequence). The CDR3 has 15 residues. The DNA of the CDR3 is TGTGCCACCAGCAGAGATACAGGACAGCAAGAGACCCAGTACTTC. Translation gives CATSRDTGQQETQYF.

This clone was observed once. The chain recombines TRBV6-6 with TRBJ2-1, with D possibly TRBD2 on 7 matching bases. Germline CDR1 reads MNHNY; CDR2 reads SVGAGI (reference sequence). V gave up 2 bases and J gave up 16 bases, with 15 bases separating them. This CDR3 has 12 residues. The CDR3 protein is CASSYGGGGEFF. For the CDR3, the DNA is TGTGCCAGCAGTTACGGAGGGGGAGGGGAATTCTTC.

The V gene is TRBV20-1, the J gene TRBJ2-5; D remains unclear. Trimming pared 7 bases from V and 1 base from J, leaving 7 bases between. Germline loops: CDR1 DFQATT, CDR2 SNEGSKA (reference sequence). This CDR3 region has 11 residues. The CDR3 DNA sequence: TGCAGTGGTCAGTCCCAAGAGACCCAGTACTTC. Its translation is CSGQSQETQYF.

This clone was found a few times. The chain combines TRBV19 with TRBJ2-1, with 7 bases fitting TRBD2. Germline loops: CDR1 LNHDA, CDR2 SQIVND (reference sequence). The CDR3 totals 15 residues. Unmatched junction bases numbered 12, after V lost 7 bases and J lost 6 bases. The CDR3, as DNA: TGTGCCAGTACCGTAGCGGGCCGCTCCCCCAATGAGCAGTTCTTC. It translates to CASTVAGRSPNEQFF.

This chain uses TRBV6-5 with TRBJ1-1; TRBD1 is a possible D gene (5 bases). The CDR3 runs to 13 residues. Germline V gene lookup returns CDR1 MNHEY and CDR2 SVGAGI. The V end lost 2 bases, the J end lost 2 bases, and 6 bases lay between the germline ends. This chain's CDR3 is CASSYTGNTEAFF. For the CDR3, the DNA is TGTGCCAGCAGTTACACAGGAAACACTGAAGCTTTCTTT.

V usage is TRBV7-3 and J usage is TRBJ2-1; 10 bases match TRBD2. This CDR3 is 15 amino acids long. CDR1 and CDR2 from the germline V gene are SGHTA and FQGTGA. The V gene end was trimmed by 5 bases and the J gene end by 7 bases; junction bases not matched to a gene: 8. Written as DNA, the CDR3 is TGTGCCAGCAGCCCTCGAGCGGGAGGGCGGAATGAGCAGTTCTTC. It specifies CASSPRAGGRNEQFF. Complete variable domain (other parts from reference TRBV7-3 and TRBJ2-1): GAGVSQTPSNKVTEKGKYVELRCDPISGHTALYWYRQSLGQGPEFLIYFQGTGAADDSGLPNDRFFAVRPEGSVSTLKIQRTERGDSAVYLCASSPRAGGRNEQFFGPGTRLTVL.

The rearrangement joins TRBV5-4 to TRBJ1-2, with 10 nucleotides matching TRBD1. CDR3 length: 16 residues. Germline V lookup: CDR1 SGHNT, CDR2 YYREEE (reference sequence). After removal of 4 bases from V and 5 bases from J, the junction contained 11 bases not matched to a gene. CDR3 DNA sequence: TGTGCCAGCAGCCAGGACAGGGGGGGTTTATGGTATGGCTACACCTTC. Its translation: CASSQDRGGLWYGYTF. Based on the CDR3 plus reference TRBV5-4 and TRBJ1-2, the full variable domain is ETGVTQSPTHLIKTRGQQVTLRCSSQSGHNTVSWYQQALGQGPQFIFQYYREEENGRGNFPPRFSGLQFPNYSSELNVNALELDDSALYLCASSQDRGGLWYGYTFGSGTRLTVV.

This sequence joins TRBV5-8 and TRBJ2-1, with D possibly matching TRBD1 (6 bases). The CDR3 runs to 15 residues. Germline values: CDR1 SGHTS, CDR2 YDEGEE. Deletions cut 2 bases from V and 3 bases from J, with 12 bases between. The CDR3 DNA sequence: TGTGCCAGCAGCTTTGGACAGACATACTACAATGAGCAGTTCTTC. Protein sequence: CASSFGQTYYNEQFF.

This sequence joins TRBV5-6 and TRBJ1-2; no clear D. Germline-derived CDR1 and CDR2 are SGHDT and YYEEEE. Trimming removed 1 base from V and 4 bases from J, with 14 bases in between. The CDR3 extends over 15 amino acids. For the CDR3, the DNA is TGTGCCAGCAGCTTGAGGAGGACCCAGACCTATGGCTACACCTTC. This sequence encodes CASSLRRTQTYGYTF. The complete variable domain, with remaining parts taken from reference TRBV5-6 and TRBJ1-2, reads DAGVTQSPTHLIKTRGQQVTLRCSPKSGHDTVSWYQQALGQGPQFIFQYYEEEERQRGNFPDRFSGHQFPNYSSELNVNALLLGDSALYLCASSLRRTQTYGYTFGSGTRLTVV.

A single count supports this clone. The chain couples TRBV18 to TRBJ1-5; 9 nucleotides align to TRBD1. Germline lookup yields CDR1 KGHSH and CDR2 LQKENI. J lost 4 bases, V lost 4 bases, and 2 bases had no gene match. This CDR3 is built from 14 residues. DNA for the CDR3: TGTGCCAGCTCACTAGGACAGGGGAATCAGCCCCAGCATTTT. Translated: CASSLGQGNQPQHF.

CDR3 region: CASSALGLAFDNEQFF. In DNA form, the CDR3 reads TGTGCCAGCAGTGCCCTGGGACTAGCTTTCGACAATGAGCAGTTCTTC. This rearrangement joins TRBV6-4 to TRBJ2-1; 9 bases align to TRBD2. V was pared by 4 bases and J by 5 bases, with 9 bases of the junction left unmatched. The V gene's germline CDR1 is MRHNA and CDR2 SNTAGT. There are 16 residues in the CDR3.

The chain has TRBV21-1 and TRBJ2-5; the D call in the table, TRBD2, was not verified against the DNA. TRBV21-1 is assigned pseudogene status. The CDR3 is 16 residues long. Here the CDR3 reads CASSKKASTSRGTQYF. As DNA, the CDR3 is TGTGCCAGCAGCAAGAAGGCCTCGACTAGTCGGGGGACCCAGTACTTC.

CDR3: CSVDGTSYNEQFF. The CDR3 coding sequence is TGCAGCGTTGATGGGACATCTTACAATGAGCAGTTCTTC. This chain connects TRBV29-1 to TRBJ2-1, with a weak D call TRBD1 (6 bases). The CDR3 loop spans 13 amino acids. Germline V gene sequence: CDR1 SQVTM, CDR2 ANQGSEA. V was clipped by 3 bases and J by 4 bases, with 10 bases between them.

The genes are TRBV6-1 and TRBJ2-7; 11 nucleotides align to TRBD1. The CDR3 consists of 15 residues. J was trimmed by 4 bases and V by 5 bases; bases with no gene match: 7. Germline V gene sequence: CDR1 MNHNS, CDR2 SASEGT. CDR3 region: CASSTTGTGGYEQYF. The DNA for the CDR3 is TGTGCCAGCAGTACTACCGGGACAGGGGGGTACGAGCAGTACTTC.

CDR3 bases: TGCGCCAGCAGCTTGTTCGCGGGTGACTCTGGAAACACCATATATTTT. It encodes CASSLFAGDSGNTIYF. The rearrangement joins TRBV5-1 to TRBJ1-3, with D uncertain. V was pared by 1 base and J by 0 bases, with 11 bases between. The CDR3 runs to 16 residues. Germline loops: CDR1 SGHRS, CDR2 YFSETQ. The whole variable domain, remainder taken from reference TRBV5-1 and TRBJ1-3, is KAGVTQTPRYLIKTRGQQVTLSCSPISGHRSVSWYQQTPGQGLQFLFEYFSETQRNKGNFPGRFSGRQFSNSRSEMNVSTLELGDSALYLCASSLFAGDSGNTIYFGEGSWLTVV.

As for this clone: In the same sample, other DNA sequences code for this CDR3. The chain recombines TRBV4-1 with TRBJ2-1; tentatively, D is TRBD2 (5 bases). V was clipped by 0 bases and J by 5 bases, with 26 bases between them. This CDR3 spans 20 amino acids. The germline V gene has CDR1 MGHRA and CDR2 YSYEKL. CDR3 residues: CASSQDRGSGTRIRHNEQFF. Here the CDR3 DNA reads TGCGCCAGCAGCCAAGACCGCGGGTCAGGTACTAGAATCCGCCACAATGAGCAGTTCTTC.

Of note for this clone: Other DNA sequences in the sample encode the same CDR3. CDR3: CASSAGTAISPLHF. DNA for the CDR3: TGTGCCAGCAGTGCCGGGACAGCTATTTCACCCCTCCACTTT. The rearrangement uses TRBV28 and TRBJ1-6; 7 nucleotides match TRBD1. The germline CDR1 and CDR2 sequences are MDHEN and SYDVKM. The CDR3 has 14 residues. The V and J ends lost 5 bases and 9 bases, in that order; junction bases with no gene match: 7.

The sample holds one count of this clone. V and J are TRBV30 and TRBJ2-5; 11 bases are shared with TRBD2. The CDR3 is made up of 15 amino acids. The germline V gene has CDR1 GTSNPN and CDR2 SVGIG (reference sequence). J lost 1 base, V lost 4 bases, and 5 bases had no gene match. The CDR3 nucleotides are TGTGCCTGGACCGCACTAGCGGGGGTCCAAGAGACCCAGTACTTC. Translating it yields CAWTALAGVQETQYF.

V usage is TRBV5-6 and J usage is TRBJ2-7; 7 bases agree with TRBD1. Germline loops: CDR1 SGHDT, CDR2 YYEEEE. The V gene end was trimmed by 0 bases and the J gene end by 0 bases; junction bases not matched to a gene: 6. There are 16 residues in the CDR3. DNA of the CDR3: TGTGCCAGCAGCTTGGCTGGGACAGCCTACTCCTACGAGCAGTACTTC. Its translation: CASSLAGTAYSYEQYF.

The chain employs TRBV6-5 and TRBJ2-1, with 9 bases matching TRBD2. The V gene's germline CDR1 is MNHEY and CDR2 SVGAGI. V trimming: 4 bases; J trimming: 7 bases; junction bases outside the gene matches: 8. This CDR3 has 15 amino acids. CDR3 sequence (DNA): TGTGCCAGCAGTTCGGTGGCGGGGGGGATAAATGAGCAGTTCTTC. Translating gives CASSSVAGGINEQFF.